The 18 T cell receptor beta chains in this list originate from one sample, sequenced in a study of shared clonotypes between healthy human individuals. Method: immunoSEQ multiplex PCR; TCRdb's copy keeps in-frame clones and lacks some. The repertoire holds about 2.3 million clones, 85% to 95% seen once, with about 0.36% in the top ten. The specimen sequenced was naive CD4+ T cells from PBMCs. Stated subset: CD45RA+ positively selected. These receptors came from a man between 18 and 29 years old in good health. Some clones in this sample may be carry-over from other donors' samples.

The CDR3 DNA sequence: TGTGCCAGCAGCGTACTAGCGGCCAACAATGAGCAGTTCTTC. It translates to CASSVLAANNEQFF. The rearrangement links TRBV9 to TRBJ2-1, with 7 positions matching TRBD2. The germline gives CDR1 SGDLS, CDR2 YYNGEE. V lost 1 base and J lost 5; bases outside the gene matches: 3. The CDR3 is 14 amino acids.

This clone was counted once. This chain links TRBV6-1 with TRBJ2-7; the D is unclear. V lost 1 base and J 1 base, leaving 8 bases between the germline ends. This CDR3 region has 14 residues. Germline loops: CDR1 MNHNS, CDR2 SASEGT. The CDR3 DNA reads as TGTGCCAGCAGTGAAGGCGGTCAGTCCTACGAGCAGTACTTC. Protein: CASSEGGQSYEQYF.

The chain links TRBV29-1 to TRBJ2-1; TRBD2 might be the D (6 bases). The V end was cut by 3 bases, the J end by 4 bases, with 13 bases between. Looked up from germline, CDR1 is SQVTM and CDR2 is ANQGSEA. This CDR3 has 14 residues. CDR3 DNA sequence: TGCAGCGTTGAGCGGGGTAGCGCTTACAATGAGCAGTTCTTC. Its translation is CSVERGSAYNEQFF.

V usage is TRBV18 and J usage is TRBJ1-4; D might be TRBD1 (5 bases). Germline V CDR1 and CDR2: KGHSH, LQKENI. The V gene lost 3 bases and the J gene lost 6 bases, with 11 bases spanning the gap. CDR3 length: 14 amino acids. The CDR3 DNA reads as TGTGCCAGCTCACCGCGGGGCAGGGATGAAAAACTGTTTTTT. Translated, it gives CASSPRGRDEKLFF.

V and J are TRBV7-2 and TRBJ2-1; D possibly corresponds to TRBD1 (6 bases). V was trimmed by 7 bases and J by 13 bases, leaving 17 bases between them. The CDR3 is 12 residues long. Looked up from germline, CDR1 is SGHTA and CDR2 is FQGNSA. This chain's CDR3 is CASTKGRGFQFF. DNA of the CDR3: TGTGCCAGCACAAAGGGAAGGGGGTTTCAGTTCTTC.

The V call is TRBV6-1, the J call TRBJ1-4, with D unclear. The ends were cut back, 0 bases at V and 8 bases at J, with 13 bases in the middle. The CDR3 runs 15 residues. Germline V gene sequence: CDR1 MNHNS, CDR2 SASEGT. CDR3 sequence reads: CASSEALEGWEKLFF. The CDR3 nucleotides read TGTGCCAGCAGTGAAGCGCTAGAGGGCTGGGAAAAACTGTTTTTT.

CDR3 loop: CASSQETQRASTDTQYF. For the CDR3, the DNA is TGTGCCAGCAGCCAAGAGACCCAGCGGGCTAGCACAGATACGCAGTATTTT. This sequence joins TRBV4-2 and TRBJ2-3; tentative D call: TRBD2 (6 bases). V was trimmed by 0 bases and J by 0 bases, leaving 13 bases between them. CDR3 length equals 17 residues. CDR1 and CDR2 from the germline V gene are LGHNA and YNFKEQ.

V usage is TRBV5-1 and J usage is TRBJ2-7, with 7 nucleotides matching TRBD2. The CDR3 length is 15 residues. J lost 7 bases, V lost 4 bases, and 14 bases had no gene match. Germline CDR1 and CDR2: SGHRS and YFSETQ. CDR3: CASSPEGLLGGEQYF. The CDR3 bases are TGCGCCAGCAGCCCGGAGGGACTACTTGGCGGTGAGCAGTACTTC.

This clone was counted once. The V and J genes are TRBV27 and TRBJ2-3; D may be TRBD2 (5 bases). Germline lookup yields CDR1 MNHEY and CDR2 SMNVEV (reference sequence). The CDR3 sequence is 15 residues long. CDR3 region: CATGFGWGVGDTQYF. The CDR3 nucleotides read TGTGCAACGGGTTTCGGTTGGGGAGTTGGAGATACGCAGTATTTT.

The chain combines TRBV2 with TRBJ1-5; no firm D call. Per the germline V gene, CDR1 is SNHLY and CDR2 is FYNNEI. Trimming cost V 7 bases and J 7 bases, with 14 bases left between them. The CDR3 consists of 13 residues. As DNA, the CDR3 is TGTGCCAGCACCCCCCTCGGAGAACAGCCCCAGCATTTT. Its translation is CASTPLGEQPQHF.

This clone was seen a single time. V and J are TRBV5-1 and TRBJ2-5; D might be TRBD1 (6 bases). The CDR3 length is 13 residues. Trimming pared 4 bases from V and 5 bases from J, leaving 12 bases between. The germline CDR1 and CDR2 sequences are SGHRS and YFSETQ. CDR3 DNA: TGCGCCAGCAGCCAAACCGACAGGGAGACCCAGTACTTC. It yields the protein CASSQTDRETQYF. Complete variable domain (other parts from reference TRBV5-1 and TRBJ2-5): KAGVTQTPRYLIKTRGQQVTLSCSPISGHRSVSWYQQTPGQGLQFLFEYFSETQRNKGNFPGRFSGRQFSNSRSEMNVSTLELGDSALYLCASSQTDRETQYFGPGTRLLVL.

CDR3 residues: CASSLGTGSYNSPLHF. In DNA form, the CDR3 reads TGTGCCAGCAGCTTGGGGACAGGGTCCTATAATTCACCCCTCCACTTT. The gene calls are TRBV5-4 and TRBJ1-6; 8 nucleotides agree with TRBD1. Trimming removed 0 bases from V and 1 base from J; junction bases left unmatched: 0. The V gene's germline CDR1 is SGHNT and CDR2 YYREEE (reference sequence). The CDR3 contains 16 residues.

Note on this clone: No conserved phenylalanine or tryptophan is present at the end of the CDR3, so a read error is the likely explanation. Because the CDR3's place on the DNA is in doubt, the DNA is left out and the CDR3 is given as listed by TCRdb. The CDR3 reads CASSLDRRLIL. This chain connects TRBV7-9 to TRBJ1-1; whether TRBD1, the table's D call, matches the DNA was not checked. The CDR3 has 11 amino acids, counting both end residues. Germline CDR1 SEHNR, CDR2 FQNEAQ (reference sequence).

Points on this clone: Within the sample, other DNA sequences also encode this same CDR3. This chain joins TRBV28 and TRBJ1-1; unclear D gene. This CDR3 comprises 12 residues. V dropped 1 base and J dropped 4 bases, with 4 bases sitting between them. CDR1 is MDHEN, CDR2 SYDVKM, per germline. In DNA form, the CDR3 reads TGTGCCAGCAGTTTATCTTTCACTGAAGCTTTCTTT. This encodes CASSLSFTEAFF.

V usage is TRBV15 and J usage is TRBJ1-2, with D possibly matching TRBD1 (6 bases). Germline-derived CDR1 and CDR2 are LNHNV and YYDKDF (reference sequence). V lost 3 bases to trimming and J lost 2 bases, with 28 bases between them. This CDR3 is built from 20 residues. The CDR3 spells CATSRGWSGAGGLGNYGYTF. CDR3 in DNA: TGTGCCACCAGCAGGGGTTGGAGCGGGGCCGGGGGCCTAGGGAACTATGGCTACACCTTC. The entire variable domain, with the rest obtained from reference TRBV15 and TRBJ1-2, is as follows: DAMVIQNPRYQVTQFGKPVTLSCSQTLNHNVMYWYQQKSSQAPKLLFHYYDKDFNNEADTPDNFQSRRPNTSFCFLDIRSPGLGDTAMYLCATSRGWSGAGGLGNYGYTFGSGTRLTVV.

CDR3 region: CASSETGTARHGYTF. The CDR3 DNA follows: TGTGCCAGCAGCGAGACCGGGACAGCTAGACATGGCTACACCTTC. The chain uses TRBV5-8 and TRBJ1-2, with 7 positions matching TRBD1. Germline CDR1 reads SGHTS; CDR2 reads YDEGEE. The V gene end was trimmed by 4 bases and the J gene end by 6 bases; junction bases not matched to a gene: 12. CDR3 length: 15 residues.

V usage is TRBV18 and J usage is TRBJ2-1, with TRBD2 matching 7 bases. Germline CDR1 is KGHSH and CDR2 is LQKENI. J gave up 4 bases and V 6 bases, and 15 bases lay outside the gene matches. CDR3 length equals 17 residues. This CDR3 is CASSSFEMSGIYNEQFF. CDR3 bases: TGTGCCAGCTCGTCCTTCGAAATGAGCGGGATTTACAATGAGCAGTTCTTC.

This chain links TRBV10-2 with TRBJ1-1, with D possibly matching TRBD1 (6 bases). The CDR3 totals 15 residues. CDR1 is WSHSY and CDR2 is SAAADI in the germline V gene. V was trimmed by 5 bases and J by 0 bases, leaving 13 bases between them. CDR3: CASSPTGGMNTEAFF. CDR3 coding DNA: TGCGCCAGCAGTCCGACAGGAGGGATGAACACTGAAGCTTTCTTT.